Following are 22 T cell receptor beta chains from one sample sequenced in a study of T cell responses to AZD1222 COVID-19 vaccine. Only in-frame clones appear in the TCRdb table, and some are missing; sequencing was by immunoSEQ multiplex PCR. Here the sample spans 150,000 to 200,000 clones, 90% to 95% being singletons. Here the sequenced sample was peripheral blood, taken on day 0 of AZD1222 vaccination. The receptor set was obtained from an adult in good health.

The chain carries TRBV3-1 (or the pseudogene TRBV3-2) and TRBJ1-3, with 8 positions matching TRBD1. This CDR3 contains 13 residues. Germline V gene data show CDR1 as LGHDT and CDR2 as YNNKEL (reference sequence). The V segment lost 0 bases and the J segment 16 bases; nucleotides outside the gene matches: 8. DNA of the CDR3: TGTGCCAGCAGCCAAGATTGGACAGGGAGGTACTATTTT. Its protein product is CASSQDWTGRYYF.

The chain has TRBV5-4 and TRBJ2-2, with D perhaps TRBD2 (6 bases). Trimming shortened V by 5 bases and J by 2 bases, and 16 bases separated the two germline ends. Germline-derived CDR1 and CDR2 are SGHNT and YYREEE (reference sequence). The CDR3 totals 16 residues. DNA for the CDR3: TGTGCCAGCAGTCCCGCCGGAGGGAGAAACACCGGGGAGCTGTTTTTT. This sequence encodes CASSPAGGRNTGELFF.

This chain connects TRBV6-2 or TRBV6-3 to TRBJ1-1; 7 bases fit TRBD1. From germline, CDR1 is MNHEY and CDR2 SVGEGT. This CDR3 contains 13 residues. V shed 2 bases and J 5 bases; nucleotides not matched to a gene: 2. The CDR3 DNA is TGTGCCAGCAGTTACGCCAGGGGGACTGAAGCTTTCTTT. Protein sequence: CASSYARGTEAFF.

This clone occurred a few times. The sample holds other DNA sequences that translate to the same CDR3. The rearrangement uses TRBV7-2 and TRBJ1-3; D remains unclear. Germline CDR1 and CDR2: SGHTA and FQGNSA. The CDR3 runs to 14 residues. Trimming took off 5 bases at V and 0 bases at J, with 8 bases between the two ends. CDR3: CASSPSNSGNTIYF. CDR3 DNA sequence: TGTGCCAGCAGCCCTAGTAACTCTGGAAACACCATATATTTT.

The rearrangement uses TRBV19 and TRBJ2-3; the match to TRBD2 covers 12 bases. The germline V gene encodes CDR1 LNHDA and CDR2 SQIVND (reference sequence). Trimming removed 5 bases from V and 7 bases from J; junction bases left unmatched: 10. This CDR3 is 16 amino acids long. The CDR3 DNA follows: TGTGCCAGTAGTTTCCGGACTAGCGGGATAACAAATACGCAGTATTTT. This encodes CASSFRTSGITNTQYF.

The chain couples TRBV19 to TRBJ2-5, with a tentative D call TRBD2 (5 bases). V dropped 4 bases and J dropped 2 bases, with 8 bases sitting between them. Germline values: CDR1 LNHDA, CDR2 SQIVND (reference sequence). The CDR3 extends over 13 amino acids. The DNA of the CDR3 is TGTGCCAGTAGTAGAGGGATTCAAGAGACCCAGTACTTC. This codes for CASSRGIQETQYF.

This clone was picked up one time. CDR3 DNA sequence: TGTGCCAGCAGCGTCAGAAGTACCACCTACGAGCAGTACTTC. It specifies CASSVRSTTYEQYF. The V call is TRBV9, the J call TRBJ2-7; unclear D gene. V shed 2 bases and J shed 2 bases, with 11 bases lying between them. The CDR3 totals 14 residues. Germline V lookup: CDR1 SGDLS, CDR2 YYNGEE.

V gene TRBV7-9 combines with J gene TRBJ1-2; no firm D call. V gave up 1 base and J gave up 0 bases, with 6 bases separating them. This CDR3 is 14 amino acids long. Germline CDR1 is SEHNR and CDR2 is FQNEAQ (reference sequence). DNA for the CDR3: TGTGCCAGCAGCTTAGTAACGTCTAACTATGGCTACACCTTC. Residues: CASSLVTSNYGYTF. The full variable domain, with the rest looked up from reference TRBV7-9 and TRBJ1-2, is DTGVSQNPRHKITKRGQNVTFRCDPISEHNRLYWYRQTLGQGPEFLTYFQNEAQLEKSRLLSDRFSAERPKGSFSTLEIQRTEQGDSAMYLCASSLVTSNYGYTFGSGTRLTVV.

CDR3 sequence reads: CASSLFRDRVNTEAFF. The DNA for the CDR3 is TGTGCCAGCAGTTTGTTCCGGGACAGGGTCAACACTGAAGCTTTCTTT. This chain connects TRBV27 to TRBJ1-1; 9 positions agree with TRBD1. V shed 3 bases and J 2 bases; nucleotides not matched to a gene: 7. This CDR3 comprises 16 residues. CDR1 is MNHEY, CDR2 SMNVEV, per germline (reference sequence).

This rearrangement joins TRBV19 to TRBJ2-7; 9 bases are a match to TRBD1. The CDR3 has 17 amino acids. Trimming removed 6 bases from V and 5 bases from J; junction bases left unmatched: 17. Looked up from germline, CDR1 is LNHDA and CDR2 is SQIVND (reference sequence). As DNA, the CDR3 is TGTGCCAGTAGCAGATTTAGGCTGGGACAGGGAAGCCACGAGCAGTACTTC. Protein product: CASSRFRLGQGSHEQYF.

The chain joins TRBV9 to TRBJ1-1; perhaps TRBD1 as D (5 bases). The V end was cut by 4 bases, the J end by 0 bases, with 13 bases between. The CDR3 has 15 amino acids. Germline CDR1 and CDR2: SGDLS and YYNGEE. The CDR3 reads CASSMAGMVNTEAFF. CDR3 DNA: TGTGCCAGCAGCATGGCAGGGATGGTGAACACTGAAGCTTTCTTT.

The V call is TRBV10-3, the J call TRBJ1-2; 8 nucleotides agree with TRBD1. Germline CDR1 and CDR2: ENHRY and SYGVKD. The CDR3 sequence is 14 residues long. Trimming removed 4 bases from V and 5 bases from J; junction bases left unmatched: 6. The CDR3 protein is CAISGTGTGYGYTF. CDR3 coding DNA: TGTGCCATCAGTGGGACCGGGACAGGTTATGGCTACACCTTC.

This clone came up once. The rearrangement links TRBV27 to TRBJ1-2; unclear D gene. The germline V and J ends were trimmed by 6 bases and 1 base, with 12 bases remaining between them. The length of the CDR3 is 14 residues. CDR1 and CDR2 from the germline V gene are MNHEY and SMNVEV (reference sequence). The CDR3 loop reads CASSRTAFNYGYTF. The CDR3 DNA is TGTGCCAGCAGCCGCACAGCGTTTAACTATGGCTACACCTTC.

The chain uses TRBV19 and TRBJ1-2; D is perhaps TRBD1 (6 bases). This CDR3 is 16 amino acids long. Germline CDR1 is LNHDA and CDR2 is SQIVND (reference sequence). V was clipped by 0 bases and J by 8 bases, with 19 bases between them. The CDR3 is CASSIDWTADLKGYTF. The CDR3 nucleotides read TGTGCCAGTAGTATAGATTGGACAGCTGACCTAAAGGGCTACACCTTC.

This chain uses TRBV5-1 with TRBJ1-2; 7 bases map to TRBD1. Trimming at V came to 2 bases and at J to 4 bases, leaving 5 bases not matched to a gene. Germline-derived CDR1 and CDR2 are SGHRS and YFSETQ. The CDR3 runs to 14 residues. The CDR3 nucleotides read TGCGCCAGCAGCTTAGAGGGACAGATCTATGGCTACACCTTC. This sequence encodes CASSLEGQIYGYTF.

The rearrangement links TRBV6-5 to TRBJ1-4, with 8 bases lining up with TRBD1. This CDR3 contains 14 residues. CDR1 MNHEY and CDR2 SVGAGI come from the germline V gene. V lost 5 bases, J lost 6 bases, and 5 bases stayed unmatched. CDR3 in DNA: TGTGCCAGCAGTAAGACAGGGGATTATGAAAAACTGTTTTTT. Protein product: CASSKTGDYEKLFF.

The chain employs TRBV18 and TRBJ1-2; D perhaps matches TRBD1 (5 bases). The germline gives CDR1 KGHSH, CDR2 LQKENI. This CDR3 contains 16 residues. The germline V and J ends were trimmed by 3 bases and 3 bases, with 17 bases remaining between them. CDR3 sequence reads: CASSPTEGWVDYGYTF. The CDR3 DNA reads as TGTGCCAGCTCACCTACTGAGGGGTGGGTTGACTATGGCTACACCTTC.

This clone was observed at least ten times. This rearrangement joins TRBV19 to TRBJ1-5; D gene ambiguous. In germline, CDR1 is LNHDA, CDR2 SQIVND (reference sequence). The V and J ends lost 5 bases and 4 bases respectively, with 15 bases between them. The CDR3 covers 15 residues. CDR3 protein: CASSVRNTWNQPQHF. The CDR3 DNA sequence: TGTGCCAGTAGTGTCAGAAATACTTGGAATCAGCCCCAGCATTTT.

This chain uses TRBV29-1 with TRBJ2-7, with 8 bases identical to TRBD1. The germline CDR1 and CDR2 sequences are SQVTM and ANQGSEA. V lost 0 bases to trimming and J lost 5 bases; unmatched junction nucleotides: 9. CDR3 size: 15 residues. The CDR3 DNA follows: TGCAGCGTTGAAGAACAGGGGGTAGGTTTGGACGAGCAGTACTTC. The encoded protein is CSVEEQGVGLDEQYF.

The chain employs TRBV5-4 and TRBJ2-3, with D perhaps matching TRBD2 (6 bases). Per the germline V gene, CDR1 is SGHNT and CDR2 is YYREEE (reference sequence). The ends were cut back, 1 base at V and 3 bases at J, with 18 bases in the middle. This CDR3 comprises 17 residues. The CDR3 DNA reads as TGTGCCAGCAGCTTGACCCCGGGACTCCTGCAGACAGATACGCAGTATTTT. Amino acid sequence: CASSLTPGLLQTDTQYF.

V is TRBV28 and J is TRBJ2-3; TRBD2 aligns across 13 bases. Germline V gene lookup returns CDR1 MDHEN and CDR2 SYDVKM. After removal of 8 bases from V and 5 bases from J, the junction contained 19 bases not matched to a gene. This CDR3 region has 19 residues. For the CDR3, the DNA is TGTGCCAGCGGTTCTCTAAGGAGCGGACTAGCGGGAGTGGTAGATACGCAGTATTTT. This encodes CASGSLRSGLAGVVDTQYF.

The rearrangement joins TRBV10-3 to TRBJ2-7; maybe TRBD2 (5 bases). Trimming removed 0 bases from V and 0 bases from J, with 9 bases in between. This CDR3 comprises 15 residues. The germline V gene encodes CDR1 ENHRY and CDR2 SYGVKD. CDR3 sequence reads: CAISESGLSSYEQYF. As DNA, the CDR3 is TGTGCCATCAGTGAGTCCGGACTTAGCTCCTACGAGCAGTACTTC.